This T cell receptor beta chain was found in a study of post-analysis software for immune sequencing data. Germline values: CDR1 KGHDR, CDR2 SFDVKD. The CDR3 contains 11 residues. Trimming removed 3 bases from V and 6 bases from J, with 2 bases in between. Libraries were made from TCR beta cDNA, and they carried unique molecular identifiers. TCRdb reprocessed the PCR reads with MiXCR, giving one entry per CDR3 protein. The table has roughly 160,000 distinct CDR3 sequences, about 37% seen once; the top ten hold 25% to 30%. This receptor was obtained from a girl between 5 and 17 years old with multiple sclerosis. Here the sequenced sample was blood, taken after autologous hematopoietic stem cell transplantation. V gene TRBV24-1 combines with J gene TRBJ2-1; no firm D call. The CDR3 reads CATSDANEQFF. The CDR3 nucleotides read TGTGCCACCAGTGATGCCAATGAGCAGTTCTTC.